This T cell receptor (beta chain) is from a study of cytomegalovirus exposure and HLA in healthy donors. Researchers ran the PCR with 60 Vbeta and 13 Jbeta primers. The data were produced by immunoSEQ multiplex PCR, yet TCRdb's version contains in-frame clones alone and is incomplete. The sample holds about 240,000 clones, roughly 78% seen once. The V and J ends lost 4 bases and 4 bases respectively, with 11 bases between them. CDR1 and CDR2 (germline): SGHNT, YYREEE (reference sequence). The CDR3 has 13 amino acids. Concerning this clone: Its antigen is undetermined.

General study results and limits: In a later analysis, approximately 15,000 TCR beta sequences were associated with HLA alleles at 0.05 false discovery rate. Later on, a genetic analysis was performed. It linked a missense variant in DCLRE1C with V- and J-gene trimming of TCR beta.

The rearrangement uses TRBV5-4 and TRBJ2-5; tentatively, D is TRBD1 (6 bases). The sample comprised PBMCs. This sequence was found in a boy aged 10-17 years in good health and CMV-seronegative. CDR3: CASSREGGETQYF. Here the CDR3 DNA reads TGTGCCAGCAGCCGGGAAGGGGGAGAGACCCAGTACTTC.